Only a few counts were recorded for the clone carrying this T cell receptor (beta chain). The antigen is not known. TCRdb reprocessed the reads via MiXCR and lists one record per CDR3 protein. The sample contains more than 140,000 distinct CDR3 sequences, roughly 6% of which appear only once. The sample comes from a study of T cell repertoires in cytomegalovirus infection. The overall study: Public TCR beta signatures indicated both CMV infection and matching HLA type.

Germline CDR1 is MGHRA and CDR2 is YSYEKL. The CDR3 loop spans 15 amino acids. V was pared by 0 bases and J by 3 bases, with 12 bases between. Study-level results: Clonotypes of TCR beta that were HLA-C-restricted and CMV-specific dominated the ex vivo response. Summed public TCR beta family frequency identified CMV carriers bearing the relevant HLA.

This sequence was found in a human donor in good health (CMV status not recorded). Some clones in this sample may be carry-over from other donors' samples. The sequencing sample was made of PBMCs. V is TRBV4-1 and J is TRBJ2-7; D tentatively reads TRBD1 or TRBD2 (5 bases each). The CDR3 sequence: CASSQDSGHLYEQYF. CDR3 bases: TGCGCCAGCAGCCAAGATTCGGGGCACCTCTACGAGCAGTACTTC.